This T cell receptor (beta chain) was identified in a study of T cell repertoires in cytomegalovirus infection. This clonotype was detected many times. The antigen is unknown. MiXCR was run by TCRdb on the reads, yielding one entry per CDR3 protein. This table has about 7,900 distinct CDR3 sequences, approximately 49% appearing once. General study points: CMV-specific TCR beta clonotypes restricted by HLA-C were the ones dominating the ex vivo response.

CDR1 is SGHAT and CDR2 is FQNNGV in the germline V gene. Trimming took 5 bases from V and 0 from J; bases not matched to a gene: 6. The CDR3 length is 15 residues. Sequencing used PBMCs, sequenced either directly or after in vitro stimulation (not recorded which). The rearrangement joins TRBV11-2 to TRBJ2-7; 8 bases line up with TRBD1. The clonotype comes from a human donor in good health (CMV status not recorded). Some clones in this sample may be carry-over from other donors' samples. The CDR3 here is CASSRTGTGSYEQYF. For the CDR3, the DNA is TGTGCCAGCAGCCGTACCGGGACAGGCTCCTACGAGCAGTACTTC.